The T cell receptor (beta chain) described here comes from a study of blood T cells in healthy people across ages. The wider study: For every two T cells, template switching captured about one barcoded beta molecule. Regarding the study as a whole: Possibly confounding the expanded clonotype changes was the fact that donor CMV status was unknown.

Then a second PCR, running about 7 to 11 cycles, was carried out with a sample-barcoded 5' primer and a J-beta primer mix. TCRdb ran MiXCR on the 5' RACE reads and lists one entry per CDR3 protein. Of about 730,000 distinct CDR3 sequences in the sample, approximately 43% were seen once. The authors isolated at least 6.5 million PBMCs per sample. With 2 bases removed from V and 0 bases from J, the gap between germline ends came to 13 bases. The germline V gene has CDR1 DFQATT and CDR2 SNEGSKA (reference sequence). The CDR3 has 15 residues. A note on this clonotype: Its antigen is not identified.

This TCR was recovered from an older woman in good health. This chain links TRBV20-1 with TRBJ2-5; D is perhaps TRBD1 (6 bases). The specimen was blood. This chain's CDR3 is CSARIRGQYQETQYF. In DNA form, the CDR3 reads TGCAGTGCTAGAATCAGGGGCCAGTACCAAGAGACCCAGTACTTC.